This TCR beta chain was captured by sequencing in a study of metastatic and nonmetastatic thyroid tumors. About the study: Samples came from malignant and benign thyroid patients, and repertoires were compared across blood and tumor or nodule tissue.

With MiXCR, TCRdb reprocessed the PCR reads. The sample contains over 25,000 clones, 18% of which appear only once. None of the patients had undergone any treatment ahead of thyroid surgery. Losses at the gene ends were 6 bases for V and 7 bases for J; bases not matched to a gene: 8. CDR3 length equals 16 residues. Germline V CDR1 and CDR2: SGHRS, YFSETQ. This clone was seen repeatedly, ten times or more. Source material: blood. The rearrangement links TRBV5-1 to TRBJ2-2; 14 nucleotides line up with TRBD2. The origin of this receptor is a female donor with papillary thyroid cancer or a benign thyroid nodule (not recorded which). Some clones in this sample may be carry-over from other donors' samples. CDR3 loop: CASTPGLAGEGGELFF. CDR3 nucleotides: TGCGCCAGCACCCCGGGACTAGCGGGAGAGGGCGGGGAGCTGTTTTTT.